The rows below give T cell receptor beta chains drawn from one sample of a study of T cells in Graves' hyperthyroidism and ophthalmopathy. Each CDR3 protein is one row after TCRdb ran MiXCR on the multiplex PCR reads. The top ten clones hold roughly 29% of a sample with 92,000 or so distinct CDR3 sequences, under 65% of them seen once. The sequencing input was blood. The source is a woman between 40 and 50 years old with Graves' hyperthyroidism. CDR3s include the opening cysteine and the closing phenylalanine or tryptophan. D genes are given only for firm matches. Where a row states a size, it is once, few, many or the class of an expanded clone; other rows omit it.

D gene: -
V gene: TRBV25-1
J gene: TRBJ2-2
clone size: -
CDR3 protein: CAYSGGGNTGELFF
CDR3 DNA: TGTGCTTACTCAGGGGGGGGCAACACCGGGGAGCTGTTTTTT

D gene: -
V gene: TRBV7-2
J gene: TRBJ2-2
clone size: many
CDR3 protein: CASSFLETGELFF
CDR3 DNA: TGTGCCAGCAGTTTTCTGGAGACCGGGGAGCTGTTTTTT

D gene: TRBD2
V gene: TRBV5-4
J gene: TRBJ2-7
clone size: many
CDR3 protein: CASSPGLAAHSYEQYF
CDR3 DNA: TGTGCCAGCAGCCCGGGACTAGCGGCCCACTCCTACGAGCAGTACTTC

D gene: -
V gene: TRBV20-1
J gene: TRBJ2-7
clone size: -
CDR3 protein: CSADRGAIYEQYF
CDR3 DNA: TGCAGTGCTGACCGAGGGGCTATCTACGAGCAGTACTTC

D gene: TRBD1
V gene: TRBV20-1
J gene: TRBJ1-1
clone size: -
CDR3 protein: CSARDPLDRVAFF
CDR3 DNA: TGCAGTGCTAGAGATCCCCTCGACAGGGTGGCTTTCTTT

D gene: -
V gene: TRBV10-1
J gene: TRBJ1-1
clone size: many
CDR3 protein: CASSGAQMDTEAFF
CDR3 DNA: TGCGCCAGCAGTGGAGCACAGATGGACACTGAAGCTTTCTTT

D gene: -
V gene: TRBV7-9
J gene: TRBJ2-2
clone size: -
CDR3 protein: CASRATSVRTGELFF
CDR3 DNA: TGTGCCAGCAGGGCGACTAGTGTCAGGACCGGGGAGCTGTTTTTT

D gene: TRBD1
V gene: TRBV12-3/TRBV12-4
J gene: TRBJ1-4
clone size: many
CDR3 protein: CASSSMGTGVEKLFF
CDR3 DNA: TGTGCCAGCAGTTCCATGGGGACAGGTGTCGAAAAACTGTTTTTT

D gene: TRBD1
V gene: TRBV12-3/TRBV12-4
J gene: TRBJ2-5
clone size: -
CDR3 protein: CASSWTGTQYF
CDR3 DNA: TGTGCCAGCAGCTGGACAGGGACCCAGTACTTC

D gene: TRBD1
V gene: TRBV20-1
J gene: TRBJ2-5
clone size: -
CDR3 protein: CSARSDRGGETQYF
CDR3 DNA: TGCAGTGCTAGATCCGACAGGGGTGGCGAGACCCAGTACTTC

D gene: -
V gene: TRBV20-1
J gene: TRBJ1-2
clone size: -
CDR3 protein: CSARWPSSNYGYTF
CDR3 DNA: TGCAGTGCTAGATGGCCGAGCTCTAACTATGGCTACACCTTC

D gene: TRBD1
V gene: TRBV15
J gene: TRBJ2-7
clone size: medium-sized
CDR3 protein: CATSREPQGAYEQYF
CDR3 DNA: TGTGCCACCAGCAGAGAACCACAGGGGGCCTACGAGCAGTACTTC

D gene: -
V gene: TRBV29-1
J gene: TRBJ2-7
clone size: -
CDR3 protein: CSVAGAPYEQYF
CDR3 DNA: TGCAGCGTTGCGGGGGCCCCCTACGAGCAGTACTTC

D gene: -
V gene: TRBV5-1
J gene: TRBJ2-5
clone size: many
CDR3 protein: CASSLVIAGTQETQYF
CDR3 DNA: TGCGCCAGCAGCTTGGTTATAGCAGGAACACAAGAGACCCAGTACTTC

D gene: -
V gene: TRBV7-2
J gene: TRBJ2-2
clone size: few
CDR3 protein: CASSQSGNTGELFF
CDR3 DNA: TGTGCCAGCAGCCAGAGCGGGAACACCGGGGAGCTGTTTTTT

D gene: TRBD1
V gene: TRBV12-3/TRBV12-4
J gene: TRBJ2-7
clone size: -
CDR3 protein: CASSFDRDREQYF
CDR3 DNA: TGTGCCAGCAGCTTCGATAGGGACAGGGAGCAGTACTTC

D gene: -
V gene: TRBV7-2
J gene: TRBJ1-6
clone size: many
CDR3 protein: CASSLEVPGYNSPLHF
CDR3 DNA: TGTGCCAGCAGCTTGGAGGTTCCGGGTTACAATTCACCCCTCCACTTT

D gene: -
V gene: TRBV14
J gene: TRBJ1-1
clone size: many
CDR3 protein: CASSQRSGMNTEAFF
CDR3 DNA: TGTGCCAGCAGCCAACGTTCAGGGATGAACACTGAAGCTTTCTTT

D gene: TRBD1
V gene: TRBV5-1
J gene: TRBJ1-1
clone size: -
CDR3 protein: CASALGQGLNTEAFF
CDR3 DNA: TGCGCCAGCGCCTTGGGACAGGGACTGAACACTGAAGCTTTCTTT

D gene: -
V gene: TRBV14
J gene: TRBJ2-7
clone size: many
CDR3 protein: CASSPRGSLYEQYF
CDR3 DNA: TGTGCCAGCAGCCCCCGGGGATCCCTCTACGAGCAGTACTTC

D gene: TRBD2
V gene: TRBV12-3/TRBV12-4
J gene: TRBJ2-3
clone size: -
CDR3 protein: CASSRRGTRGSDTQYF
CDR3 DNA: TGTGCCAGCAGTCGCAGAGGGACTAGGGGGTCCGATACGCAGTATTTT

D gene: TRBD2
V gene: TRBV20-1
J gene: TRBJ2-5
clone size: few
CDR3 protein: CSTGGYQETQYF
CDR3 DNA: TGCAGTACGGGGGGGTACCAAGAGACCCAGTACTTC

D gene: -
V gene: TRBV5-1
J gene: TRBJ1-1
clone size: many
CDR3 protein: CASSLSTGYEAFF
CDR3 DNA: TGCGCCAGCAGCTTGTCTACAGGATATGAAGCTTTCTTT

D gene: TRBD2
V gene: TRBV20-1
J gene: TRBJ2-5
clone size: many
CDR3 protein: CSARTSGRIEETQYF
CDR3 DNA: TGCAGTGCCAGGACTAGCGGGAGAATTGAGGAGACCCAGTACTTC

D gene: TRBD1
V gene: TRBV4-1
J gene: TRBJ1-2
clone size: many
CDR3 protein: CASSQDRDRVEIGYTF
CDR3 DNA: TGCGCCAGCAGCCAAGATCGGGACAGGGTAGAGATTGGCTACACCTTC

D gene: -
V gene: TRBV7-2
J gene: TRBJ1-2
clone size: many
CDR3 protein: CASSQVTTAPKYGYTF
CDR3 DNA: TGTGCCAGCAGCCAAGTTACGACAGCCCCTAAATATGGCTACACCTTC

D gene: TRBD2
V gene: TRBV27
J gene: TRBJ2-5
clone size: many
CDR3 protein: CASSLGLAVQETQYF
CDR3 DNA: TGTGCCAGCAGTTTAGGACTAGCGGTTCAAGAGACCCAGTACTTC

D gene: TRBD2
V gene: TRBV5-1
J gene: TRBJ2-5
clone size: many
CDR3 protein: CASSTGLAGSRETQYF
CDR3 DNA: TGCGCCAGCAGCACGGGACTAGCGGGAAGTAGGGAGACCCAGTACTTC

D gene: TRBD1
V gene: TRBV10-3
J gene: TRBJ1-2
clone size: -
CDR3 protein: CAISGTGESGYTF
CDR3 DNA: TGTGCCATCAGCGGGACAGGAGAGAGTGGCTACACCTTC

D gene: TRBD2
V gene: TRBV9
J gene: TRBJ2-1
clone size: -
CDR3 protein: CASRPGLAGYNEQFF
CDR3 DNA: TGTGCCAGCAGACCCGGACTAGCGGGTTACAATGAGCAGTTCTTC

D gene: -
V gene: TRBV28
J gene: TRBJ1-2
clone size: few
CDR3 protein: CASSLWGANDYGYTF
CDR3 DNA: TGTGCCAGCAGTTTATGGGGGGCTAATGACTATGGCTACACCTTC

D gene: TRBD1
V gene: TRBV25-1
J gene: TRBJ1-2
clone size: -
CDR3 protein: CASSPLSAGGYGYTF
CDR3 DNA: TGTGCCAGCAGCCCACTCAGTGCAGGGGGGTATGGCTACACCTTC

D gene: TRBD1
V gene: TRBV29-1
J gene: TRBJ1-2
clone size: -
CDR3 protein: CSVQGADGYTF
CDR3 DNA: TGCAGCGTACAGGGGGCGGATGGCTACACCTTC